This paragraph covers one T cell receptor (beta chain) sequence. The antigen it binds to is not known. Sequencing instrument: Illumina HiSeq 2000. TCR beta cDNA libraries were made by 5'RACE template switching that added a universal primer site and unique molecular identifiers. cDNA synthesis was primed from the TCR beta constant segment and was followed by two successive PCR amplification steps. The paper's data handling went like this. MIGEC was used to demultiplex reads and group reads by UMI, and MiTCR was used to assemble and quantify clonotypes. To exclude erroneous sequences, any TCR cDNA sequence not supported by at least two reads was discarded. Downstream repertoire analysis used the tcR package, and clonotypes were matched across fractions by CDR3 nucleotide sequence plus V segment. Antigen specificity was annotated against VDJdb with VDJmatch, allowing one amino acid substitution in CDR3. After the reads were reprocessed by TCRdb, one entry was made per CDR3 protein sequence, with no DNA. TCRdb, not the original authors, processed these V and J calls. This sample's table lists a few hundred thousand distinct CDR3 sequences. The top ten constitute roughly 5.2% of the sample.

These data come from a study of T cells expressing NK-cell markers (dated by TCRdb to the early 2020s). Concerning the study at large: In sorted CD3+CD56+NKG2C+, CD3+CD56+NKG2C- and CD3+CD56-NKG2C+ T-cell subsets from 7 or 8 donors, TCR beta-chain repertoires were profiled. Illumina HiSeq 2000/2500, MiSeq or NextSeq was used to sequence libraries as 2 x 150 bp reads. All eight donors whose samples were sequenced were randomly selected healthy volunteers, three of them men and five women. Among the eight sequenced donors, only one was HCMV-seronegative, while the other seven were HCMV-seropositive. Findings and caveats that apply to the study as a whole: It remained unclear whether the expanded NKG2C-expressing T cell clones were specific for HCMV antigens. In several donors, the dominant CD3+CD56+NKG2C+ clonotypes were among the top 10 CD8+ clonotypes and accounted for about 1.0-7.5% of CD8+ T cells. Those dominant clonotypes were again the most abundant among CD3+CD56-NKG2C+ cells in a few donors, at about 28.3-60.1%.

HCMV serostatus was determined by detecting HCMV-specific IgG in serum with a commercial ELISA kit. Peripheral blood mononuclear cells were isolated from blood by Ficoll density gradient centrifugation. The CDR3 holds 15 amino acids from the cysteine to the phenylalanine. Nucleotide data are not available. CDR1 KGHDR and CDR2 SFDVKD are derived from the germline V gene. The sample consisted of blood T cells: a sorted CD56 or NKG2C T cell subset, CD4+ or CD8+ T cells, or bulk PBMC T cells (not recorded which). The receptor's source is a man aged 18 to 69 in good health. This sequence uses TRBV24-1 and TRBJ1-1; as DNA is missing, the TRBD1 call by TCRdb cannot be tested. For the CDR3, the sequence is CATSEGGQPNTEAFF.